This T cell receptor beta chain emerged from a study of siplizumab effects on memory and regulatory T cells. Study-level results: Among mappable alloreactive CD4+ clones, the Treg-derived fraction averaged around 69% with siplizumab versus 25% to 30% in controls. The apparent diversity of naive T cells exceeded that of memory cells, and naive T cells seemed to make a major contribution to the alloresponse.

Points on this clone: Its antigen remains unidentified.

Produced via immunoSEQ multiplex PCR; TCRdb's table is partial and in-frame only. Among some 81,000 clones, 85% to 95% were seen once, and the ten largest hold approximately 17%. The V gene end was trimmed by 4 bases and the J gene end by 7 bases; junction bases not matched to a gene: 13. CDR1 is MDHEN and CDR2 is SYDVKM in the germline V gene. This CDR3 spans 18 amino acids. The chain has TRBV28 and TRBJ2-2; 12 nucleotides match TRBD2. The sequence derives from a human donor in good health. Sequenced input: CD8+ T cells sorted from blood. DNA of the CDR3: TGTGCCAGCAGTTCACCTCTAGCGGGAGGGTTTAGAAGCGGGGAGCTGTTTTTT. Its protein is CASSSPLAGGFRSGELFF. Supplemented by reference TRBV28 and TRBJ2-2, the full variable domain reads DVKVTQSSRYLVKRTGEKVFLECVQDMDHENMFWYRQDPGLGLRLIYFSYDVKMKEKGDIPEGYSVSREKKERFSLILESASTNQTSMYLCASSSPLAGGFRSGELFFGEGSRLTVL.